This T cell receptor beta chain is drawn from a study of blood T cell repertoires in COVID-19. About the study: Sample material is recorded as cDNA or gDNA derived from T cells, B-cell-depleted T cells, or PBMCs.

Per the original data handling: Counts of nucleated cells, estimated from reference gene primer amplification, were obtained. Method: immunoSEQ multiplex PCR; TCRdb's copy keeps in-frame clones and lacks some. V, J and clone size are those of that table, while D and trimming were read from the DNA. The sample records some 290,000 clones, roughly 89% being singletons. The source is a woman between 40 and 55 years old with COVID-19, enrolled during active disease. Sample: peripheral blood.

The CDR3 spells CASSLVNSGNTIYF. CDR3 nucleotides: TGCGCCAGCAGCTTGGTCAACTCTGGAAACACCATATATTTT. The chain links TRBV5-1 to TRBJ1-3; no reliable D call. Trimming cost V 0 bases and J 0 bases, with 4 bases left between them. This CDR3 is 14 amino acids long. In germline, CDR1 is SGHRS, CDR2 YFSETQ. Complete variable domain (other parts from reference TRBV5-1 and TRBJ1-3): KAGVTQTPRYLIKTRGQQVTLSCSPISGHRSVSWYQQTPGQGLQFLFEYFSETQRNKGNFPGRFSGRQFSNSRSEMNVSTLELGDSALYLCASSLVNSGNTIYFGEGSWLTVV.